This T cell receptor beta chain was observed in a study of T cell responses to AZD1222 COVID-19 vaccine (dated by TCRdb to about 2021). About the full investigation: AZD1222 recipients with second doses at about 4 weeks or about 12 weeks were pooled, because spike-specific TCR depth and breadth did not differ between schedules. TCR sequencing covered 233 trial participants: 200 to 210 given two doses of AZD1222 and 26 given two doses of MenACWY control vaccine. Trial participants were enrolled into age subgroups of 18-55, 56-69 and 70-plus years, which contained about 150, 28 and 57 TCR-sequenced participants, respectively.

The CDR3 regions of human TCRbeta chains were analyzed by immunosequencing. In the original analysis: Repertoire TCRs were checked for matches against a reference library of SARS-CoV-2-specific TCRs that had been generated using the MIRA antigen-specificity platform. Breadth meant the fraction of unique TCRs that were SARS-CoV-2-associated, whereas depth meant the fraction of total T cells that were SARS-CoV-2-associated. Using the MIRA data, each spike-specific TCR was mapped to the spike region that the TCR reacts to and placed in a CD4 or CD8 class. Log10-transformed breadth and depth values were compared by one-way ANOVA with Sidak's multiple comparisons tests. The table comes from immuneACCESS by way of TCRdb, which keeps in-frame sequences with V and J called. Part of the clones is missing from these tables; in studies checked, under half for an unresolved V gene and the rest for unknown reasons. The DNA was the basis for D and trimming; V, J and clone size are from that table. This sample gives 55,000 to 85,000 clones in total; around 83% of them show up just once. The ten largest clonotypes hold 9.5% to 10% of the sample.

For CDR1 and CDR2, the germline V gene (reference sequence) lists LNHDA and SQIVND. V gives up 1 base and J gives up 0 bases, and the segment between their germline ends measures 6 bases. From cysteine to phenylalanine, the CDR3 is 14 amino acids long. Of all the DNA, just the CDR3 is kept, 42 bases in frame from base 1. Results and caveats for the whole study, not just this receptor: Participants were mostly white British and included more females than males, and it was suggested by the authors that clonal diversity may have been underestimated. Conclusions about previously exposed vaccinees were limited because only a handful of AZD1222 recipients were SARS-CoV-2 seropositive at baseline. The 56-69-year group was small, and its depth increase did not reach significance, likely because of low power. The vaccine-associated CD4 TCRs covered the entire spike protein, and the dominant responses fell in regions 160-218 and 743-854. After two AZD1222 doses, both the breadth and the depth of spike-specific TCRs were significantly higher than at day 0 and than in MenACWY recipients. Nearly half of unique spike-specific TCRs reportedly recognized epitopes outside regions mutated in the B.1.351 and B.1.1.7 variants. Because no day 14 peak-response samples were available, the repertoires could be characterized only after the peak T cell response.

What this sample's time point label stands for: baseline before first vaccination. Vaccinee samples came from UK trials COV001 and COV002, including a single-blind randomized controlled phase 2/3 trial of AZD1222 (ChAdOx1 nCoV-19) in healthy adults. For TCRbeta chain sequencing, PBMC samples from trial participants were taken at day 0 and at day 28 after the second dose. In the case of this clone: The target of this receptor is not known. The sample holds no much larger clone one base away, and base qualities are not on file.

The TCR originated in an adult in good health. Sequenced here: peripheral blood, sampled on day 0 of AZD1222 vaccination. The sequence joins TRBV19 to TRBJ1-1; no D gene can be assigned with confidence. The CDR3 sequence is CASSIGGLNTEAFF. The nucleotide sequence reads as follows: TGTGCCAGTAGTATAGGCGGCCTGAACACTGAAGCTTTCTTT.